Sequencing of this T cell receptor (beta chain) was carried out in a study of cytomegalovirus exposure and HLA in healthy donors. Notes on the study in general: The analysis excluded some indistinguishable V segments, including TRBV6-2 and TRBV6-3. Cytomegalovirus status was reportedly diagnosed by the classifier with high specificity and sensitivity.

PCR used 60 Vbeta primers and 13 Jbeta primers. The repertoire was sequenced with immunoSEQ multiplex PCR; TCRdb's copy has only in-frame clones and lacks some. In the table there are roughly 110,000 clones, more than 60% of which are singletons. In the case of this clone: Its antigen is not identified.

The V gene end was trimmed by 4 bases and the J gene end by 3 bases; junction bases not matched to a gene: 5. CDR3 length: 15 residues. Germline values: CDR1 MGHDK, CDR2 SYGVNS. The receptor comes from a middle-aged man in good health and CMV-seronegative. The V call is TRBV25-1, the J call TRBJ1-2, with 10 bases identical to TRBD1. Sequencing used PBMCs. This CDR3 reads CASSGETGGDYGYTF. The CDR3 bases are TGTGCCAGCAGTGGCGAGACAGGGGGCGACTATGGCTACACCTTC.